Listed below are T cell receptor beta chains from one sample, sequenced in a study of blood T cell repertoires in COVID-19. Produced via immunoSEQ multiplex PCR; TCRdb's table is partial and in-frame only. The sample records around 200,000 clones, about 87% being singletons. The sequenced sample consisted of PBMCs or T cells enriched from blood (not recorded which). These TCRs come from a woman aged 25 to 39 who had recovered from COVID-19. The CDR3 runs from the conserved cysteine through the conserved F or W. D genes are given only for firm matches. Clone size is stated in some rows and not others, as once, few, many or a class when expanded.

NA,NA,TRBJ1-2,TRBV5-6,TGTGCCAGCAGCGGAGGTAGGCGGAACTATGGCTACACCTTC,CASSGGRRNYGYTF
NA,NA,TRBJ2-3,TRBV7-8,TGTGCCAGCAGTCCGACAACCACCTCCTCCACAGATACGCAGTATTTT,CASSPTTTSSTDTQYF
NA,TRBD1,TRBJ1-2,TRBV9,TGTGCCAGCAGCGTATTTATAACGACAGGGAACGATCCTAACTATGGCTACACCTTC,CASSVFITTGNDPNYGYTF
NA,TRBD2,TRBJ2-7,TRBV4-3,TGCGCCAGCAGCCAAGATAGGAGGACTAGCGGGTCCTACGAGCAGTACTTC,CASSQDRRTSGSYEQYF
NA,NA,TRBJ1-4,TRBV7-6,TGTGCCAGCAGCTTATCTGGGGGCGGTGAAAAACTGTTTTTT,CASSLSGGGEKLFF
few,TRBD2,TRBJ2-2,TRBV24-1,TGTGCCACCATGGCGGGGGGCGACACCGGGGAGCTGTTTTTT,CATMAGGDTGELFF
NA,NA,TRBJ1-2,TRBV5-6,TGTGCCAGCAGTTACTTTCGACAGAACTCTAACTATGGCTACACCTTC,CASSYFRQNSNYGYTF
NA,TRBD1,TRBJ2-7,TRBV4-3,TGCGCCAGCAGCCAAGAAACCGACAGGGTCTACGAGCAGTACTTC,CASSQETDRVYEQYF
NA,NA,TRBJ2-7,TRBV29-1,TGCAGCGGGACGCGGGCAGGCCACCCGTACGAGCAGTACTTC,CSGTRAGHPYEQYF
NA,TRBD1,TRBJ2-4,TRBV5-1,TGCGCCAGCAGCGACCCCCCCGGGACAGGGAAAGGAGGCAAAAACATTCAGTACTTC,CASSDPPGTGKGGKNIQYF
NA,TRBD2,TRBJ2-7,TRBV7-2,TGTGCCAGCAGTCGCCAGCGGGGAAAATCCTACGAGCAGTACTTC,CASSRQRGKSYEQYF